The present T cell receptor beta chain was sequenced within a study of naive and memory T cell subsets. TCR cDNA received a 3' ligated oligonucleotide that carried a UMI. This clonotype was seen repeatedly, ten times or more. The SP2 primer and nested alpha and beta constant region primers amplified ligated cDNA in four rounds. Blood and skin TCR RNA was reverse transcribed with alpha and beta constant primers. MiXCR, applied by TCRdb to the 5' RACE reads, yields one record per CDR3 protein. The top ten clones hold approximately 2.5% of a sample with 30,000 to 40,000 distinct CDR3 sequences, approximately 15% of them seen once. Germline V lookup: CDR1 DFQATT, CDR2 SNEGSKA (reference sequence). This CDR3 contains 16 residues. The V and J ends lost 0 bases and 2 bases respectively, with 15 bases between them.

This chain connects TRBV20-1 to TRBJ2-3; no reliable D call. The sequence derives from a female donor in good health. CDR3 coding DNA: TGCAGTGCTAGAGAGGATGAGCGACGGATCACAGATACGCAGTATTTT. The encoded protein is CSAREDERRITDTQYF.